The present TCR beta chain was sequenced within a study of cytomegalovirus exposure and HLA in healthy donors. General study points: Rarity held for most TCR sequences, but there were some public TCRs that occurred in many donors. What a later analysis showed was that several of the most significant clusters appeared linked to common viral pathogens. It is likely that the observed cluster of highly shared sequence variants was a sequencing artifact.

Both 60 Vbeta primers and 13 Jbeta primers went into the PCR. Data came from immunoSEQ multiplex PCR; TCRdb stores just in-frame clones and leaves some out. This sample yields 100,000 to 150,000 clones, of which about two thirds are seen a single time; less than 3.5% belongs to the top ten. With respect to this clone: Its antigen is as yet unknown.

CMV serostatus data were not documented for this donor. The germline CDR1 and CDR2 sequences are SGHDT and YYEEEE. V gave up 4 bases and J gave up 4 bases, with 12 bases separating them. The CDR3 has 14 amino acids. The TCR sequence derives from a human donor in good health. Sequencing was done on a sample of PBMCs. J is TRBJ1-5 and V is TRBV5-6; D gene unclear. The CDR3 nucleotides read TGTGCCAGCAGCCCTGGGAGAGCTAATCAGCCCCAGCATTTT. The encoded protein is CASSPGRANQPQHF.